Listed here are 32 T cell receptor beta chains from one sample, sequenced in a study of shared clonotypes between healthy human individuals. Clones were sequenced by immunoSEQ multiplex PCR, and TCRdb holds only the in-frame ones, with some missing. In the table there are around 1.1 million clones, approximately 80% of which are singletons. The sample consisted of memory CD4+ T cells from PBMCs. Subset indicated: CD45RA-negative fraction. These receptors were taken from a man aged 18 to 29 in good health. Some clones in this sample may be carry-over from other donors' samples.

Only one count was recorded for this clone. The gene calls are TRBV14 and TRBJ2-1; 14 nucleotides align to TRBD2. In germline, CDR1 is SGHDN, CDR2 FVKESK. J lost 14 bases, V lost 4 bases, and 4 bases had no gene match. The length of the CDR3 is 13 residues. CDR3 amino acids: CASSPRTSGGKFF. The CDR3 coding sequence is TGTGCCAGCAGCCCCCGGACTAGCGGGGGGAAGTTCTTC.

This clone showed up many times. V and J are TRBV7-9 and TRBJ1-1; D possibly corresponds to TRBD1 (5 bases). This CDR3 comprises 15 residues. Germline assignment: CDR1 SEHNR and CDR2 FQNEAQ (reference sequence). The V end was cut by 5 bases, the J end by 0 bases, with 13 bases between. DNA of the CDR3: TGTGCCAGCAGCCATGGGACGGACATGAACACTGAAGCTTTCTTT. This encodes CASSHGTDMNTEAFF.

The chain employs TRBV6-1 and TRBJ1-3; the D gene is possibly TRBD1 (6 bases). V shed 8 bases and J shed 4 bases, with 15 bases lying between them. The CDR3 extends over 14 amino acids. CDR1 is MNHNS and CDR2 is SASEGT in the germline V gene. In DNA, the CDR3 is TGTGCCAGCGGCGGGGGGCGAGTGGGAAACACCATATATTTT. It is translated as CASGGGRVGNTIYF.

The DNA for the CDR3 is TGTGCCAGCAGCCAGAGGAGGATGAACACTGAAGCTTTCTTT. Protein: CASSQRRMNTEAFF. The V and J genes are TRBV14 and TRBJ1-1, with no clear D. The CDR3 covers 14 residues. The germline CDR1 and CDR2 sequences are SGHDN and FVKESK. V was shortened by 3 bases and J by 0 bases, with 8 bases between the two germline ends.

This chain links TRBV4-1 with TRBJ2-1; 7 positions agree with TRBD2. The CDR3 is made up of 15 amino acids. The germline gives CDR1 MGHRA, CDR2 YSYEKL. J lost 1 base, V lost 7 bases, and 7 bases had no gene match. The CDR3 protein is CASTLGRDSYNEQFF. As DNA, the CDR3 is TGCGCCAGCACCCTAGGGAGGGATTCCTACAATGAGCAGTTCTTC.

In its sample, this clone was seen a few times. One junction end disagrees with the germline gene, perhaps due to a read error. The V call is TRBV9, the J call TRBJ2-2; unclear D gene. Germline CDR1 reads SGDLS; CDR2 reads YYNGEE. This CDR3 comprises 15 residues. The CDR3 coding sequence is TGTGCCAGCAGCGTATCCGGGTCTCCAACCGGTGAGCTGTTTTTT. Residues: CASSVSGSPTGELFF. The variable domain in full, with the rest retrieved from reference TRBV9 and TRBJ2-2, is DSGVTQTPKHLITATGQRVTLRCSPRSGDLSVYWYQQSLDQGLQFLIQYYNGEERAKGNILERFSAQQFPDLHSELNLSSLELGDSALYFCASSVSGSPTGELFFGEGSRLTVL.

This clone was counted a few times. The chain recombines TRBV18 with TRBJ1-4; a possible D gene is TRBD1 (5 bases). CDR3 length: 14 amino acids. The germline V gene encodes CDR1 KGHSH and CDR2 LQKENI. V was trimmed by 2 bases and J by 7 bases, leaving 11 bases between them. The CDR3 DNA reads TGTGCCAGCTCACCAACGGGGGTGGGTGAAAAACTGTTTTTT. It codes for CASSPTGVGEKLFF.

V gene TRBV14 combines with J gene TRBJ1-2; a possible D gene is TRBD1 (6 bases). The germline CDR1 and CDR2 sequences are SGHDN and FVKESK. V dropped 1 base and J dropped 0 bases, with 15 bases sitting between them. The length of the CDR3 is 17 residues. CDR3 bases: TGTGCCAGCAGCCAAGGATGGCAGGGGCCTCCTAACTATGGCTACACCTTC. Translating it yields CASSQGWQGPPNYGYTF.

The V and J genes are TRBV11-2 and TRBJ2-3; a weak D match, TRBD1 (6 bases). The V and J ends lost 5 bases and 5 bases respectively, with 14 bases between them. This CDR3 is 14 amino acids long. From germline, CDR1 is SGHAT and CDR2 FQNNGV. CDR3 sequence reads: CASSTTTRGDTQYF. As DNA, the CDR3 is TGTGCCAGCAGCACGACCACCAGGGGAGATACGCAGTATTTT. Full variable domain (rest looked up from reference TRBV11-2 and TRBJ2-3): EAGVAQSPRYKIIEKRQSVAFWCNPISGHATLYWYQQILGQGPKLLIQFQNNGVVDDSQLPKDRFSAERLKGVDSTLKIQPAKLEDSAVYLCASSTTTRGDTQYFGPGTRLTVL.

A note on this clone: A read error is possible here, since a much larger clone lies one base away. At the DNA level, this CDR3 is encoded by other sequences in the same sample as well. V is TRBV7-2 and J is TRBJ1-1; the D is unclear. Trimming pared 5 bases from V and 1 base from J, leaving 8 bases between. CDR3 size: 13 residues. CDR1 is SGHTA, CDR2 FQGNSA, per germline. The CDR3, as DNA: TGTGCCAGCAGCCTACAGCCGAACACTGAAGCTTTCTTT. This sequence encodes CASSLQPNTEAFF.

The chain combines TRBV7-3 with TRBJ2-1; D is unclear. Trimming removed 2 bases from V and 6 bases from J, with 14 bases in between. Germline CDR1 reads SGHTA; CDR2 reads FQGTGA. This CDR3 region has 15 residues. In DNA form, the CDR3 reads TGTGCCAGCAGCTTACAGCCGGGTACATCCAATGAGCAGTTCTTC. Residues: CASSLQPGTSNEQFF.

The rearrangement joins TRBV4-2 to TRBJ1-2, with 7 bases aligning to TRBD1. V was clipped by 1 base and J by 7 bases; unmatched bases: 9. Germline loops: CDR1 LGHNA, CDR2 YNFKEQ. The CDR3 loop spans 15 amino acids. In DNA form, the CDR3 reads TGTGCCAGCAGCCAAGCGGAGACAGGGCTTCGTGGCTACACCTTC. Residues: CASSQAETGLRGYTF.

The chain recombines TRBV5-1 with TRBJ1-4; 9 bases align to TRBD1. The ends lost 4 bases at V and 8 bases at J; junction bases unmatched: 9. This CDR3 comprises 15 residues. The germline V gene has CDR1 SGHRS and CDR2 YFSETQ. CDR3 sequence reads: CASSPTGTGYEKLFF. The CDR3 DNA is TGCGCCAGCAGCCCCACCGGGACAGGGTACGAAAAACTGTTTTTT.

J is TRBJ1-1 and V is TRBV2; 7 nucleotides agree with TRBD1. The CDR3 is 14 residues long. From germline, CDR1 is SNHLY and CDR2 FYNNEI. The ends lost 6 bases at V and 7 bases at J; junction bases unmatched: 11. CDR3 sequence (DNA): TGTGCCAGCAGGGCCGGGACAGAGCGTATTGAAGCTTTCTTT. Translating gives CASRAGTERIEAFF. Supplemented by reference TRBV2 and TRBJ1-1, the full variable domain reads EPEVTQTPSHQVTQMGQEVILRCVPISNHLYFYWYRQILGQKVEFLVSFYNNEISEKSEIFDDQFSVERPDGSNFTLKIRSTKLEDSAMYFCASRAGTERIEAFFGQGTRLTVV.

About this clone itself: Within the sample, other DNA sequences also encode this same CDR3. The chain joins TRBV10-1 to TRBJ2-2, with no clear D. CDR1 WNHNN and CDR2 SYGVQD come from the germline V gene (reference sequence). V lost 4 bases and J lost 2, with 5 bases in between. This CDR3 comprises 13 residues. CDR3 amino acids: CASSGPNTGELFF. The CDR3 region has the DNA TGCGCCAGCAGTGGACCAAACACCGGGGAGCTGTTTTTT.

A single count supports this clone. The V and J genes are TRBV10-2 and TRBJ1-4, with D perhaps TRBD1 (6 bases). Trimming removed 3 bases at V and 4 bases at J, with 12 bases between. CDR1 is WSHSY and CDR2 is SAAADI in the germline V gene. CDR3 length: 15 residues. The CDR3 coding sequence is TGCGCCAGCAGTGACAGGGGCGGTATTAATGAAAAACTGTTTTTT. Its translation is CASSDRGGINEKLFF.

Here the CDR3 DNA reads TGCGCCAGCAGCCAAGATGGGGTAGGGACCCAGTACTTC. Its translation is CASSQDGVGTQYF. The V and J genes are TRBV4-1 and TRBJ2-5; D ambiguous. The V gene lost 0 bases and the J gene lost 7 bases, with 9 bases spanning the gap. Germline V CDR1 and CDR2: MGHRA, YSYEKL. There are 13 residues in the CDR3.

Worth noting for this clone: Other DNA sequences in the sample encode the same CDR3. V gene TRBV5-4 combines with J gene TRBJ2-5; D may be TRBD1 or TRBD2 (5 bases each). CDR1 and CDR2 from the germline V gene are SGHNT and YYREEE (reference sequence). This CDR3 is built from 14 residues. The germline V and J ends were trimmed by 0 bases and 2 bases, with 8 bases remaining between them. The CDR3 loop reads CASSLVGTQETQYF. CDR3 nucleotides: TGTGCCAGCAGCTTGGTTGGGACGCAAGAGACCCAGTACTTC.

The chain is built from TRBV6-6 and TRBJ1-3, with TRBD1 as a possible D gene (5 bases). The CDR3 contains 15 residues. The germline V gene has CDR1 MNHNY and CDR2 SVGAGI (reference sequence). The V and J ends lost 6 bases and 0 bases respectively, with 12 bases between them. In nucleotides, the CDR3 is TGTGCCAGCAGACGGGACGGGGCCTCTGGAAACACCATATATTTT. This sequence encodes CASRRDGASGNTIYF.

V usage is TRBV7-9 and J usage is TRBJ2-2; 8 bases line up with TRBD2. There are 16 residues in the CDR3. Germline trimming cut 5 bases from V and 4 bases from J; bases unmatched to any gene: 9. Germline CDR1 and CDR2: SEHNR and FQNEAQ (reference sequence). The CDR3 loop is CASSQLITSGTGELFF. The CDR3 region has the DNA TGTGCCAGCAGCCAGCTTATTACTAGCGGCACCGGGGAGCTGTTTTTT.

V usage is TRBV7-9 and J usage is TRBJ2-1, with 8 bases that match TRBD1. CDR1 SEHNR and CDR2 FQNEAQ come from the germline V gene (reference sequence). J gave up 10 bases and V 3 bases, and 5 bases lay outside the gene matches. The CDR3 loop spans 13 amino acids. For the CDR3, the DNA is TGTGCCAGCAGCTTGCAGGGGGCAGGGGAGCAGTTCTTC. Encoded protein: CASSLQGAGEQFF.

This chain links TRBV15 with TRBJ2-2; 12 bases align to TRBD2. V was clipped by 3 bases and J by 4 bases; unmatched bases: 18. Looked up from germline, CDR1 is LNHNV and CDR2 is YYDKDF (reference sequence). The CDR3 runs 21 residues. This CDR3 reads CATSSTIVRLAGVKGTGELFF. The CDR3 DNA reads TGTGCCACCAGCAGCACCATAGTCAGACTAGCGGGAGTAAAGGGCACCGGGGAGCTGTTTTTT.

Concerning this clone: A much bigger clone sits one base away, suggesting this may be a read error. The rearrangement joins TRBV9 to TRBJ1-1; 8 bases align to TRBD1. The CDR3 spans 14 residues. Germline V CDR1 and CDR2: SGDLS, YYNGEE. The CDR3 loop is CASSVGQGRTEALF. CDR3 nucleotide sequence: TGTGCCAGCAGCGTAGGACAGGGGCGCACTGAAGCTCTCTTT. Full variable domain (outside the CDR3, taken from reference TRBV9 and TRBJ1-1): DSGVTQTPKHLITATGQRVTLRCSPRSGDLSVYWYQQSLDQGLQFLIQYYNGEERAKGNILERFSAQQFPDLHSELNLSSLELGDSALYFCASSVGQGRTEALFGQGTRLTVV.

The CDR3 DNA reads TGTGCCTGGAGTAGTAGCGGGAGCCGCGAGCAGTACTTC. It specifies CAWSSSGSREQYF. The chain employs TRBV30 and TRBJ2-7, with 9 bases that match TRBD2. The trim removed 2 bases at V and 6 bases at J, leaving 5 bases unmatched. Germline V CDR1 and CDR2: GTSNPN, SVGIG (reference sequence). The CDR3 covers 13 residues.

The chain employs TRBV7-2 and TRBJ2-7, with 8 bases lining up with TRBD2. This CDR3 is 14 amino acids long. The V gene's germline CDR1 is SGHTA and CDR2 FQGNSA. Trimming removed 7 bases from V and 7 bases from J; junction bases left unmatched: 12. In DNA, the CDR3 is TGTGCCAGCACCCCGGGGGGGGCCTCTCGGGAGCAGTACTTC. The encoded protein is CASTPGGASREQYF.

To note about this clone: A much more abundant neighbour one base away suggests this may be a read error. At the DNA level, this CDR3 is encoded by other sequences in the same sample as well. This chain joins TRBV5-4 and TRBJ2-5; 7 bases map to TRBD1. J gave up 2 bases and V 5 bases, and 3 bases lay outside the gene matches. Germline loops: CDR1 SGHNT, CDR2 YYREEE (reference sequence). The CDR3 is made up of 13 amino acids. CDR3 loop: CASSRDRQETQYF. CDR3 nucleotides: TGTGCCAGCAGTCGGGACAGACAAGAGACCCAGTACTTC.

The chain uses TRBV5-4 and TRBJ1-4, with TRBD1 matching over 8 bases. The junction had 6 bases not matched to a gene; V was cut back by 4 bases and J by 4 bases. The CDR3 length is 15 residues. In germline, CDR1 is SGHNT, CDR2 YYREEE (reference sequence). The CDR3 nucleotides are TGTGCCAGCAGCCGGCGACAGGGGAGTAATGAAAAACTGTTTTTT. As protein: CASSRRQGSNEKLFF.

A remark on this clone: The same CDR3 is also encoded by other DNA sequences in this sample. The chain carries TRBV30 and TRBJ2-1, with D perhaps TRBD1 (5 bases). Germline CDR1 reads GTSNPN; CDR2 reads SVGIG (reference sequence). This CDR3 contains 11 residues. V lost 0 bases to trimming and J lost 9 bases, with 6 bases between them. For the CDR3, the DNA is TGTGCCTGGAGTGTAAGGGGTGAGCAGTTCTTC. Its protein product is CAWSVRGEQFF. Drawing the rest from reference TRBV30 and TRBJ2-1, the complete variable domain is SQTIHQWPATLVQPVGSPLSLECTVEGTSNPNLYWYRQAAGRGLQLLFYSVGIGQISSEVPQNLSASRPQDRQFILSSKKLLLSDSGFYLCAWSVRGEQFFGPGTRLTVL.

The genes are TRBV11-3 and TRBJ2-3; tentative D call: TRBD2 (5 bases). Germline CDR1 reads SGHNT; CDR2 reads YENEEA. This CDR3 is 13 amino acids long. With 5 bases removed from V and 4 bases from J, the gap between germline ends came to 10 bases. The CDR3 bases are TGTGCCAGCAGCCCCGGGGTTGCAGATACGCAGTATTTT. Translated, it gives CASSPGVADTQYF.

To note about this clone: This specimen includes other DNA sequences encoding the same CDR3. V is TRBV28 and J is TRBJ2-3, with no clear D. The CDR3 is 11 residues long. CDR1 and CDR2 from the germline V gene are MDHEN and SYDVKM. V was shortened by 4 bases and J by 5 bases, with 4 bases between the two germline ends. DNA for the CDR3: TGTGCCAGCAGTTCCCGAGATACGCAGTATTTT. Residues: CASSSRDTQYF.

This CDR3 is CAWRNRGTNTEAFF. As DNA, the CDR3 is TGTGCCTGGAGGAACAGGGGAACGAACACTGAAGCTTTCTTT. The J gene is TRBJ1-1, the V gene TRBV30; 7 bases are a match to TRBD1. Germline-derived CDR1 and CDR2 are GTSNPN and SVGIG (reference sequence). The CDR3 has 14 amino acids. V lost 3 bases and J lost 1; bases outside the gene matches: 5.

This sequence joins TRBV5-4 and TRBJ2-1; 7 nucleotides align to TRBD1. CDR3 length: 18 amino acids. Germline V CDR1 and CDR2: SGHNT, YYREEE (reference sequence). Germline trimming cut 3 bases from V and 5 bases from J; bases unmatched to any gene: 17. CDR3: CASSYRRRTGQNNNEQFF. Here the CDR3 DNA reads TGTGCCAGCAGCTATAGACGACGAACGGGACAGAATAACAATGAGCAGTTCTTC.